This record looks at one T cell receptor (beta chain) sequence and its context. V was cut by 2 bases and J by 7 bases, with 9 bases left in between. The CDR3 covers 13 residues. These data are taken from a study of metastatic and nonmetastatic thyroid tumors. Study details: Thyroid patients, malignant and benign, had repertoires compared across blood and tumor or nodule tissue.

No treatment had been given to any patient before thyroid surgery. From the PCR reads, TCRdb re-called clones with MiXCR. The sample lists approximately 11,000 clones, under 30% occurring once. The sequence was obtained from a male donor with papillary thyroid cancer or a benign thyroid nodule (not recorded which). Some clones in this sample may be carry-over from other donors' samples. The sequenced sample consisted of tumor tissue. V usage is TRBV12-3 or TRBV12-4 and J usage is TRBJ1-5; D call uncertain. The CDR3 spells CASSLIEGQPQHF. DNA of the CDR3: TGTGCCAGCAGTTTAATAGAAGGCCAGCCCCAGCATTTT.